Listed here is a single T cell receptor (beta chain). What it recognizes is unknown. This sample is part of a study of monozygotic twins with inflammatory bowel disease. Researchers used template switching to add UMIs featuring a 6-nucleotide sample barcode. Reprocessing the 5' RACE reads, TCRdb reports a single entry for every CDR3 protein and omits DNA. The repertoire table contains fewer than 550,000 distinct CDR3 sequences. General study points: Support for any single strong IBD-associated signal or clonotype was not found. Whereas healthy co-twins had higher TCRbeta diversity (inverse Simpson), IBD patients had lower diversity.

The CDR3 runs 17 residues. Donors each contributed one blood sample measuring about 2.5 ml. The V and J genes are TRBV12-3 or TRBV12-4 and TRBJ1-4; TCRdb's D call of TRBD1 is untestable without DNA. The TCR sequence derives from a human donor with ulcerative colitis or Crohn's disease, or a healthy co-twin of an affected twin (not recorded which). Sequenced input: blood. The CDR3 sequence is CASSLGTTGGAGEKLFF.